These 6 T cell receptor beta chains were all obtained from the same sample, sequenced in a study of T cell changes during pregnancy in multiple sclerosis (dated by TCRdb to the late 2010s). Library construction relied on the immunoSEQ multiplex PCR assay. Imported from immuneACCESS, the table was reduced by TCRdb to in-frame sequences with V and J called. These copies leave out some clones; in studies compared against another copy, an unresolved V gene accounts for under half, and the cause of the remainder is not known. The sample profile shows about 66,000 clones; 75% to 95% of them were found once. The ten largest clones add up to around 1.4% of the sample. Source: peripheral blood, taken in the third trimester of pregnancy. The source is a female donor with multiple sclerosis, enrolled in a pregnancy study.

V gene TRBV7-8 combines with J gene TRBJ2-7, with 7 bases matching TRBD1. V gave up 0 bases and J gave up 2 bases; unmatched junction bases: 10. Germline CDR1 reads SGHVS; CDR2 reads FQNEAQ. The CDR3 length is 17 residues. CDR3 in DNA: TGTGCCAGCAGCTTAGCGTTACTGCCAGGGGGACCCTACGAGCAGTACTTC. It codes for CASSLALLPGGPYEQYF.

This sequence joins TRBV5-4 and TRBJ2-7; TRBD1 agrees at 8 bases. Germline loops: CDR1 SGHNT, CDR2 YYREEE (reference sequence). The CDR3 has 14 amino acids. V shed 1 base, J shed 6 bases, and the junction held 6 bases outside the gene matches. CDR3 sequence: CASSLTGGEGEQYF. CDR3 bases: TGTGCCAGCAGCTTGACAGGGGGAGAGGGCGAGCAGTACTTC.

This chain links TRBV5-1 with TRBJ2-7, with TRBD1 matching 7 bases. This CDR3 region has 14 residues. J lost 4 bases, V lost 5 bases, and 9 bases had no gene match. Germline V gives CDR1 SGHRS, CDR2 YFSETQ. DNA for the CDR3: TGCGCCAGCAGTCAAGGACAGGACCCATACGAGCAGTACTTC. Translating gives CASSQGQDPYEQYF.

This clone was detected once. The V and J genes are TRBV4-1 and TRBJ2-7; D might be TRBD2 (6 bases). With 5 bases removed from V and 0 bases from J, the gap between germline ends came to 14 bases. The germline CDR1 and CDR2 sequences are MGHRA and YSYEKL. This CDR3 contains 15 residues. CDR3 nucleotide sequence: TGCGCCAGCAGCTTATATAGCGGCCCCTCCTACGAGCAGTACTTC. Its translation is CASSLYSGPSYEQYF.

The V and J genes are TRBV7-8 and TRBJ2-5, with TRBD2 as a possible D gene (6 bases). This CDR3 spans 12 amino acids. The V and J ends lost 8 bases and 0 bases respectively, with 7 bases between them. Germline CDR1 reads SGHVS; CDR2 reads FQNEAQ. The CDR3 DNA sequence: TGTGCCAGCCAGCGGGACCAAGAGACCCAGTACTTC. It translates to CASQRDQETQYF.

The chain carries TRBV5-1 and TRBJ1-1; the D gene is possibly TRBD1 (6 bases). CDR1 and CDR2 (germline): SGHRS, YFSETQ. CDR3 length: 15 amino acids. With 2 bases removed from V and 2 bases from J, the gap between germline ends came to 13 bases. The CDR3 region is CASSFRAGANTEAFF. Written as DNA, the CDR3 is TGCGCCAGCAGCTTTCGCGCAGGGGCCAACACTGAAGCTTTCTTT.